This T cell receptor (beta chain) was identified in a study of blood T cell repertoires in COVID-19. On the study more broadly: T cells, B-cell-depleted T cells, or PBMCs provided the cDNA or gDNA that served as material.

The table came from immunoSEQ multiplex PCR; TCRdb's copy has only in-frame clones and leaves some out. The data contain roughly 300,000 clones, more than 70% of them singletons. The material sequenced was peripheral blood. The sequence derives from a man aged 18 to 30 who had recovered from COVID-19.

The CDR3 coding sequence is TGTGCCAGCAGCGACACAGGGGCACTAAACTATGGCTACACCTTC. Translation gives CASSDTGALNYGYTF. The genes are TRBV13 and TRBJ1-2; the match to TRBD1 covers 7 bases. Looked up from germline, CDR1 is PRHDT and CDR2 is FYEKMQ (reference sequence). The CDR3 spans 15 residues. V shed 5 bases, J shed 2 bases, and the junction held 8 bases outside the gene matches.